The 17 T cell receptor beta chains listed next were all sequenced from one sample in a study of response to subunit inactivated influenza vaccine. TCRdb reprocessed the RT-PCR reads with MiXCR, giving one entry per CDR3 protein. The sample gives hundreds of thousands of distinct CDR3 sequences, 10% to 15% of which show up once; 9.5% to 13% is in the top ten. This material consisted of PBMCs from blood, taken on the day of vaccination. The receptors shown here come from a man aged 45 to 65 who received an inactivated influenza vaccine.

The J gene is TRBJ2-1, the V gene TRBV28; TRBD1 is a possible D gene (6 bases). This CDR3 spans 12 amino acids. V gave up 6 bases and J gave up 9 bases, with 12 bases separating them. Germline CDR1 reads MDHEN; CDR2 reads SYDVKM. CDR3 in amino acids: CASSPPRGEQFF. CDR3 sequence (DNA): TGTGCCAGCAGCCCCCCCAGGGGTGAGCAGTTCTTC.

The chain is built from TRBV29-1 and TRBJ2-5; D perhaps matches TRBD2 (6 bases). V lost 3 bases and J lost 4, with 12 bases in between. Germline-derived CDR1 and CDR2 are SQVTM and ANQGSEA. CDR3 size: 13 residues. CDR3 region: CSVDVGGRETQYF. The CDR3 DNA sequence: TGCAGCGTTGATGTGGGGGGTCGAGAGACCCAGTACTTC.

This clonotype was seen only a few times. The chain uses TRBV2 and TRBJ1-4; D remains unclear. Germline CDR1 and CDR2: SNHLY and FYNNEI. With 2 bases removed from V and 0 bases from J, the gap between germline ends came to 7 bases. The CDR3 is made up of 15 amino acids. DNA of the CDR3: TGTGCCAGCAGTGAACTGGCAGCAACTAATGAAAAACTGTTTTTT. Translation: CASSELAATNEKLFF. Full variable domain (missing parts from reference TRBV2 and TRBJ1-4): EPEVTQTPSHQVTQMGQEVILRCVPISNHLYFYWYRQILGQKVEFLVSFYNNEISEKSEIFDDQFSVERPDGSNFTLKIRSTKLEDSAMYFCASSELAATNEKLFFGSGTQLSVL.

This clonotype was counted many times. The gene calls are TRBV12-3 or TRBV12-4 and TRBJ1-5; D might be TRBD1 (6 bases). CDR3 length: 15 amino acids. The V gene lost 5 bases and the J gene lost 7 bases, with 18 bases spanning the gap. The CDR3 loop reads CASSLDRSNGQPQHF. The CDR3 DNA sequence: TGTGCCAGCAGTCTCGACAGGAGCAACGGCCAGCCCCAGCATTTT.

This clonotype was counted only a few times. This chain connects TRBV5-1 to TRBJ2-7; 9 nucleotides line up with TRBD1. CDR1 is SGHRS, CDR2 YFSETQ, per germline. This CDR3 comprises 17 residues. V lost 0 bases to trimming and J lost 0 bases; unmatched junction nucleotides: 7. This chain's CDR3 is CASSLGPRQGGSYEQYF. The CDR3 region has the DNA TGCGCCAGCAGCTTGGGCCCCCGACAGGGGGGCTCCTACGAGCAGTACTTC.

This clonotype was found many times. The chain combines TRBV29-1 with TRBJ2-1; D may be TRBD1 or TRBD2 (6 bases each). Germline CDR1 and CDR2: SQVTM and ANQGSEA. This CDR3 has 14 residues. The V end was cut by 7 bases, the J end by 5 bases, with 18 bases between. In nucleotides, the CDR3 is TGCAGCGCCTGGGGGGACGCAGGGGACAATGAGCAGTTCTTC. It encodes CSAWGDAGDNEQFF.

This clonotype was observed a few times. The rearrangement joins TRBV5-6 to TRBJ2-1; TRBD1 might be the D (5 bases). This CDR3 has 16 residues. Germline V gives CDR1 SGHDT, CDR2 YYEEEE. Trimming cost V 0 bases and J 3 bases, with 13 bases left between them. CDR3 region: CASSLARTLYYNEQFF. CDR3 DNA sequence: TGTGCCAGCAGCTTGGCTCGGACACTCTACTACAATGAGCAGTTCTTC.

V and J are TRBV28 and TRBJ1-5, with TRBD1 matching over 7 bases. J gave up 2 bases and V 6 bases, and 16 bases lay outside the gene matches. This CDR3 has 18 residues. Germline lookup yields CDR1 MDHEN and CDR2 SYDVKM. CDR3 amino acids: CASSRDRRGGLGNQPQHF. CDR3 bases: TGTGCCAGCAGCCGGGACAGACGCGGCGGGCTTGGCAATCAGCCCCAGCATTTT.

V usage is TRBV5-1 and J usage is TRBJ2-5; TRBD2 aligns across 11 bases. Germline loops: CDR1 SGHRS, CDR2 YFSETQ. V trimming: 4 bases; J trimming: 5 bases; junction bases outside the gene matches: 4. This CDR3 is built from 14 residues. The CDR3 reads CASSETSGSETQYF. The CDR3 region has the DNA TGCGCCAGCAGCGAAACTAGCGGGAGTGAGACCCAGTACTTC.

This clonotype was counted at least ten times. The chain combines TRBV5-1 with TRBJ1-1; 12 bases align to TRBD1. The CDR3 totals 16 residues. With V trimmed by 4 bases and J by 1 base, 5 bases remained unmatched. Germline CDR1 and CDR2: SGHRS and YFSETQ. Here the CDR3 reads CASSTGTGGPNTEAFF. The CDR3 DNA reads TGCGCCAGCAGCACCGGGACAGGGGGCCCGAACACTGAAGCTTTCTTT.

This clonotype was observed a handful of times. The CDR3 sequence is CASSLWDTQYF. DNA of the CDR3: TGCGCCAGCAGCTTGTGGGACACGCAGTATTTT. The rearrangement joins TRBV5-1 to TRBJ2-3; D tentatively reads TRBD1 or TRBD2 (5 bases each). The CDR3 extends over 11 amino acids. Germline V CDR1 and CDR2: SGHRS, YFSETQ. The V and J ends lost 1 base and 9 bases respectively, with 6 bases between them.

This clonotype has just a few counts. The chain is built from TRBV4-2 and TRBJ2-2; 9 bases align to TRBD2. CDR3 length: 15 residues. The germline CDR1 and CDR2 sequences are LGHNA and YNFKEQ. Germline trimming cut 5 bases from V and 1 base from J; bases unmatched to any gene: 2. The DNA for the CDR3 is TGTGCCAGCAGCGCACTAGCGGGGAACACCGGGGAGCTGTTTTTT. It is translated as CASSALAGNTGELFF.

This clonotype was seen at least ten times. This chain connects TRBV5-1 to TRBJ2-3, with TRBD2 matching over 11 bases. Unmatched junction bases numbered 7, after V lost 1 base and J lost 6 bases. CDR3 length: 16 residues. The germline V gene has CDR1 SGHRS and CDR2 YFSETQ. CDR3 amino acids: CASSLTSGSLMDTQYF. In nucleotides, the CDR3 is TGCGCCAGCAGCTTGACTAGCGGGAGTCTTATGGATACGCAGTATTTT.

The CDR3 loop is CASSYTRKSGAWWETQYF. CDR3 DNA: TGTGCCAGCAGTTACACCCGAAAGAGTGGGGCTTGGTGGGAGACCCAGTACTTC. V is TRBV6-2 or TRBV6-3 and J is TRBJ2-5; possible D gene TRBD1, 5 bases. The CDR3 is 18 residues long. Germline values: CDR1 MNHEY, CDR2 SVGEGT. The ends were cut back, 2 bases at V and 5 bases at J, with 24 bases in the middle.

This clonotype showed up just a few times. The rearrangement joins TRBV20-1 to TRBJ2-5; 10 bases fit TRBD2. In germline, CDR1 is DFQATT, CDR2 SNEGSKA (reference sequence). V was clipped by 3 bases and J by 5 bases; unmatched bases: 9. The CDR3 sequence is 15 residues long. In DNA form, the CDR3 reads TGCAGTGCTAGGGGGACTAGCGCACTTGGGGAGACCCAGTACTTC. Its protein is CSARGTSALGETQYF.

Only a few counts were recorded for this clonotype. The rearrangement links TRBV11-2 to TRBJ1-6; no firm D call. The CDR3 consists of 16 residues. The ends were cut back, 1 base at V and 3 bases at J, with 10 bases in the middle. Germline CDR1 SGHAT, CDR2 FQNNGV. The CDR3 nucleotides read TGTGCCAGCAGCTTAGCTCCAGTGAACTATAATTCACCCCTCCACTTT. It encodes CASSLAPVNYNSPLHF.

There are a few counts of this clonotype. The chain recombines TRBV6-5 with TRBJ2-7; maybe TRBD2 (6 bases). The germline V and J ends were trimmed by 2 bases and 1 base, with 9 bases remaining between them. The CDR3 runs to 14 residues. Germline V lookup: CDR1 MNHEY, CDR2 SVGAGI. CDR3 nucleotides: TGTGCCAGCAGTTACCGGCTAGCGTCCTACGAGCAGTACTTC. Protein sequence: CASSYRLASYEQYF.